Presented here are 21 T cell receptor beta chains from one specimen sequenced in a study of Ad26.COV2.S vaccination and SARS-CoV-2 variants. Here immunoSEQ multiplex PCR was the method, and the copy in TCRdb shows in-frame clones only, minus some. The sample has about 440,000 clones, about 90% seen once. Treatment described: roughly 19 received Ad26.COV2.S at low or high dose, single or two shots; about 5 received placebo; per-sample allocation not given. Sampling was done on day 63 after the first vaccine or placebo injection. This specimen was peripheral blood, taken in a trial of Ad26.COV2.S vaccine versus placebo. These receptors all come from a person between 18 and 59 years old who received the Ad26.COV2.S COVID-19 vaccine or a placebo.

J is TRBJ2-3 and V is TRBV20-1, with D perhaps TRBD2 (6 bases). V was pared by 3 bases and J by 0 bases, with 19 bases between. The CDR3 has 17 amino acids. The germline V gene encodes CDR1 DFQATT and CDR2 SNEGSKA (reference sequence). This CDR3 is CSASQEGQRSSTDTQYF. The CDR3 nucleotides are TGCAGTGCTAGTCAGGAGGGCCAGAGGTCTAGCACAGATACGCAGTATTTT.

This sequence joins TRBV13 and TRBJ2-1, with D unclear. This CDR3 contains 14 residues. Trimming removed 5 bases from V and 7 bases from J, with 15 bases in between. Germline V lookup: CDR1 PRHDT, CDR2 FYEKMQ (reference sequence). CDR3 sequence (DNA): TGTGCCAGCAGCCCGGGCCTCATAGGGAATGAGCAGTTCTTC. This gives the protein CASSPGLIGNEQFF.

The rearrangement joins TRBV6-5 to TRBJ2-2; no clear D gene. The CDR3 contains 12 residues. CDR1 is MNHEY, CDR2 SVGAGI, per germline. The V end was cut by 1 base, the J end by 7 bases, with 4 bases between. CDR3 loop: CASSYYGGELFF. The CDR3 DNA reads as TGTGCCAGCAGTTACTATGGCGGGGAGCTGTTTTTT.

V is TRBV13 and J is TRBJ1-6; no firm D call. Germline assignment: CDR1 PRHDT and CDR2 FYEKMQ (reference sequence). Trimming stripped 1 base from V and 0 bases from J, with 7 bases between. This CDR3 has 16 amino acids. CDR3 amino acids: CASSLARSSYNSPLHF. In nucleotides, the CDR3 is TGTGCCAGCAGCTTAGCCAGGAGCTCCTATAATTCACCCCTCCACTTT.

The V call is TRBV20-1, the J call TRBJ1-1; unclear D gene. CDR3 length equals 13 residues. V shed 3 bases and J shed 0 bases, with 8 bases lying between them. Looked up from germline, CDR1 is DFQATT and CDR2 is SNEGSKA (reference sequence). The CDR3 DNA reads TGCAGTGCTAGTTCCGGGTTGAACACTGAAGCTTTCTTT. It is translated as CSASSGLNTEAFF.

The rearrangement uses TRBV5-1 and TRBJ2-3, with TRBD2 as a possible D gene (5 bases). CDR1 is SGHRS, CDR2 YFSETQ, per germline. With 5 bases removed from V and 1 base from J, the gap between germline ends came to 14 bases. The CDR3 loop spans 15 amino acids. The CDR3 nucleotides are TGCGCCAGCAGGAGGGCGGGTGTGGGCACAGATACGCAGTATTTT. The encoded protein is CASRRAGVGTDTQYF. Based on the CDR3 plus reference TRBV5-1 and TRBJ2-3, the full variable domain is KAGVTQTPRYLIKTRGQQVTLSCSPISGHRSVSWYQQTPGQGLQFLFEYFSETQRNKGNFPGRFSGRQFSNSRSEMNVSTLELGDSALYLCASRRAGVGTDTQYFGPGTRLTVL.

The chain uses TRBV19 and TRBJ2-7; 12 bases line up with TRBD1. The germline V gene encodes CDR1 LNHDA and CDR2 SQIVND (reference sequence). V gave up 6 bases and J gave up 2 bases; unmatched junction bases: 2. This CDR3 spans 14 amino acids. CDR3 sequence (DNA): TGTGCCAGTAGAGGGACAGGGGGCGCCTACGAGCAGTACTTC. Its translation is CASRGTGGAYEQYF. The full variable domain, completed using reference TRBV19 and TRBJ2-7, is DGGITQSPKYLFRKEGQNVTLSCEQNLNHDAMYWYRQDPGQGLRLIYYSQIVNDFQKGDIAEGYSVSREKKESFPLTVTSAQKNPTAFYLCASRGTGGAYEQYFGPGTRLTVT.

The table lists this clone with a few counts. The chain recombines TRBV7-9 with TRBJ2-7, with D possibly matching TRBD2 (5 bases). CDR3 size: 13 residues. Deletions cut 4 bases from V and 7 bases from J, with 14 bases between. Germline CDR1 is SEHNR and CDR2 is FQNEAQ (reference sequence). DNA for the CDR3: TGTGCCAGCAGCTCCCCCGGGGAAGGGGAGCAGTACTTC. Translated: CASSSPGEGEQYF.

V is TRBV6-5 and J is TRBJ1-4; D is possibly TRBD1 (5 bases). There are 14 residues in the CDR3. CDR1 and CDR2 (germline): MNHEY, SVGAGI. The V gene lost 2 bases and the J gene lost 8 bases, with 12 bases spanning the gap. The CDR3 DNA reads TGTGCCAGCAGTTACGATAGGGGTACCGAAAAACTGTTTTTT. It yields the protein CASSYDRGTEKLFF.

The chain links TRBV25-1 to TRBJ1-6, with D perhaps TRBD1 (6 bases). The V gene's germline CDR1 is MGHDK and CDR2 SYGVNS. This CDR3 has 14 amino acids. V lost 4 bases and J lost 9, with 13 bases in between. CDR3 sequence: CASSVQGRGSPLHF. CDR3 in DNA: TGTGCCAGCAGTGTTCAGGGGAGGGGTTCACCCCTCCACTTT.

Notes on this clone: Other DNA variants within this sample encode the same CDR3. V and J are TRBV5-4 and TRBJ2-3; 8 nucleotides match TRBD2. The junction had 3 bases not matched to a gene; V was cut back by 0 bases and J by 3 bases. The CDR3 has 15 amino acids. Germline CDR1 reads SGHNT; CDR2 reads YYREEE (reference sequence). The CDR3 nucleotides read TGTGCCAGCAGCTTGGCTGCGGGAGGTACAGATACGCAGTATTTT. Translation: CASSLAAGGTDTQYF.

This clone is a singleton in its sample. The J gene is TRBJ2-7, the V gene TRBV5-1; TRBD1 is a possible D gene (6 bases). Germline CDR1 and CDR2: SGHRS and YFSETQ. The ends were cut back, 4 bases at V and 3 bases at J, with 17 bases in the middle. This CDR3 comprises 15 residues. This chain's CDR3 is CASSPDSHVSYEQYF. As DNA, the CDR3 is TGCGCCAGCAGCCCGGACAGCCACGTGAGCTACGAGCAGTACTTC. Variable domain in full (rest from reference TRBV5-1 and TRBJ2-7): KAGVTQTPRYLIKTRGQQVTLSCSPISGHRSVSWYQQTPGQGLQFLFEYFSETQRNKGNFPGRFSGRQFSNSRSEMNVSTLELGDSALYLCASSPDSHVSYEQYFGPGTRLTVT.

The J gene is TRBJ2-7, the V gene TRBV12-3 or TRBV12-4; a possible D gene is TRBD2 (5 bases). The CDR3 totals 12 residues. The ends were cut back, 8 bases at V and 3 bases at J, with 11 bases in the middle. The CDR3 bases are TGTGCCAGCGCGCGTAGCGACTACGAGCAGTACTTC. It encodes CASARSDYEQYF.

The CDR3: CASSLSPQETQYF. The CDR3 DNA is TGTGCCAGCAGTTTGAGTCCCCAAGAGACCCAGTACTTC. V and J are TRBV12-3 or TRBV12-4 and TRBJ2-5; D call uncertain. Between the trimmed V and J ends, which lost 3 bases and 1 base, there was a span of 6 bases. This CDR3 region has 13 residues.

The rearrangement uses TRBV19 and TRBJ2-7; 12 nucleotides align to TRBD1. Germline values: CDR1 LNHDA, CDR2 SQIVND (reference sequence). The CDR3 totals 18 residues. V shed 5 bases, J shed 5 bases, and the junction held 16 bases outside the gene matches. DNA of the CDR3: TGTGCCAGTAGTTTAAGGGACAGGGGGCGCCTGTTGCCCCACGAGCAGTACTTC. This translates into CASSLRDRGRLLPHEQYF. Based on the CDR3 plus reference TRBV19 and TRBJ2-7, the full variable domain is DGGITQSPKYLFRKEGQNVTLSCEQNLNHDAMYWYRQDPGQGLRLIYYSQIVNDFQKGDIAEGYSVSREKKESFPLTVTSAQKNPTAFYLCASSLRDRGRLLPHEQYFGPGTRLTVT.

V usage is TRBV28 and J usage is TRBJ2-7; 15 nucleotides line up with TRBD2. This CDR3 is 16 amino acids long. Germline-derived CDR1 and CDR2 are MDHEN and SYDVKM. J gave up 2 bases and V 7 bases, and 6 bases lay outside the gene matches. The CDR3 sequence is CASTQGLAGGTYEQYF. The CDR3 coding sequence is TGTGCCAGCACCCAGGGACTAGCGGGAGGAACCTACGAGCAGTACTTC.

The chain joins TRBV27 to TRBJ2-1; 8 bases fit TRBD2. This CDR3 has 14 amino acids. CDR1 is MNHEY and CDR2 is SMNVEV in the germline V gene (reference sequence). The J segment lost 6 bases and the V segment lost 5 bases, leaving 6 bases of the junction unmatched. The CDR3 sequence is CASSTAGEFNEQFF. The CDR3 nucleotides read TGTGCCAGCAGTACAGCGGGAGAGTTCAATGAGCAGTTCTTC.

This clone was picked up a small number of times. J is TRBJ2-2 and V is TRBV9; TRBD1 matches 12 bases. The CDR3 has 16 residues. Germline V CDR1 and CDR2: SGDLS, YYNGEE. The ends lost 3 bases at V and 6 bases at J; junction bases unmatched: 6. CDR3 nucleotides: TGTGCCAGCAGCGACGGGACAGGGGGCCTGCCCGGGGAGCTGTTTTTT. This codes for CASSDGTGGLPGELFF.

The rearrangement uses TRBV19 and TRBJ1-1; D gene uncertain. The germline V gene encodes CDR1 LNHDA and CDR2 SQIVND (reference sequence). There are 14 residues in the CDR3. V lost 0 bases, J lost 4 bases, and 9 bases lay in between. The CDR3 bases are TGTGCCAGTAGTATAGATGTGTCCGCCACTGAAGCTTTCTTT. Encoded protein: CASSIDVSATEAFF.

The V call is TRBV7-8, the J call TRBJ2-1; D is tentatively TRBD1 or TRBD2 (5 bases each). The V gene lost 4 bases and the J gene lost 0 bases, with 10 bases spanning the gap. The CDR3 runs to 15 residues. In germline, CDR1 is SGHVS, CDR2 FQNEAQ. The CDR3, as DNA: TGTGCCAGCAGCTCTCCGGGGACCTCCTACAATGAGCAGTTCTTC. Protein sequence: CASSSPGTSYNEQFF.

The chain employs TRBV7-8 and TRBJ2-2, with D possibly TRBD1 on 6 matching bases. V gave up 4 bases and J gave up 7 bases, with 10 bases separating them. The CDR3 sequence is 13 residues long. The germline gives CDR1 SGHVS, CDR2 FQNEAQ. CDR3 in amino acids: CASSSHRDGELFF. Written as DNA, the CDR3 is TGTGCCAGCAGCTCCCACAGGGACGGGGAGCTGTTTTTT.